One and the same sample provided the 27 T cell receptor beta chains below, sequenced in a study of neurological immune-mediated disorders. TCRdb itself ran the 5' RACE reads through MiXCR, one entry per CDR3 protein. The sample carries about 92,000 distinct CDR3 sequences, around 3.5% recorded once. The sequenced sample was PBMCs. These receptors all stem from a woman in her fifties or sixties with multiple sclerosis.

This clonotype was found many times. The chain uses TRBV5-1 and TRBJ1-6; D is undetermined. The V end lost 2 bases, the J end lost 7 bases, and 13 bases lay between the germline ends. Germline CDR1 reads SGHRS; CDR2 reads YFSETQ. This CDR3 comprises 15 residues. CDR3 protein: CASSFGRSENSPLHF. CDR3 DNA: TGCGCCAGCAGCTTCGGGAGATCCGAGAATTCACCCCTCCACTTT.

At least ten counts were recorded for this clonotype. This chain joins TRBV18 and TRBJ2-7; no reliable D call. Trimming shortened V by 6 bases and J by 2 bases, and 11 bases separated the two germline ends. This CDR3 comprises 13 residues. Germline loops: CDR1 KGHSH, CDR2 LQKENI. The CDR3 loop is CASSETPAYEQYF. The DNA of the CDR3 is TGTGCCAGCTCCGAAACTCCCGCCTACGAGCAGTACTTC.

The sample holds a few counts of this clonotype. The chain employs TRBV7-2 and TRBJ2-5; D is possibly TRBD2 (7 bases). The CDR3 covers 14 residues. Trimming shortened V by 1 base and J by 5 bases, and 11 bases separated the two germline ends. Germline CDR1 reads SGHTA; CDR2 reads FQGNSA. CDR3 bases: TGTGCCAGCAGCTTAGTGCGGGGGCAGGAGACCCAGTACTTC. As protein: CASSLVRGQETQYF.

There are many counts of this clonotype. CDR3 DNA sequence: TGCGCCAGCAGCTGGGGGGCAGGGGGAGAAGATACGCAGTATTTT. Protein product: CASSWGAGGEDTQYF. The chain couples TRBV5-1 to TRBJ2-3; possible D gene TRBD1, 7 bases. CDR3 length: 15 amino acids. Trimming took 3 bases from V and 5 from J, leaving 16 bases between them. The V gene's germline CDR1 is SGHRS and CDR2 YFSETQ.

This clonotype was detected many times. CDR3 region: CASSLAGTATTEQYF. Written as DNA, the CDR3 is TGTGCCAGCAGCTTAGCAGGGACAGCAACTACCGAGCAGTACTTC. V usage is TRBV7-2 and J usage is TRBJ2-7, with 7 nucleotides matching TRBD1. Germline V gives CDR1 SGHTA, CDR2 FQGNSA. V was pared by 0 bases and J by 6 bases, with 8 bases of the junction left unmatched. This CDR3 has 15 amino acids.

This clonotype has ten or more counts. This chain joins TRBV28 and TRBJ2-1; D is possibly TRBD1 (6 bases). The CDR3 loop spans 12 amino acids. Germline CDR1 MDHEN, CDR2 SYDVKM. Trimming removed 5 bases at V and 13 bases at J, with 15 bases between. The CDR3 loop is CASSPQGNGQFF. The CDR3, as DNA: TGTGCCAGCAGTCCACAGGGTAATGGTCAGTTCTTC.

This sequence joins TRBV19 and TRBJ2-7; perhaps TRBD2 as D (6 bases). With 5 bases removed from V and 6 bases from J, the gap between germline ends came to 20 bases. Germline CDR1 and CDR2: LNHDA and SQIVND (reference sequence). The CDR3 consists of 15 residues. The CDR3 loop is CASSANRDFPGEQYF. As DNA, the CDR3 is TGTGCCAGTAGTGCCAACCGGGACTTTCCGGGCGAGCAGTACTTC. Based on the CDR3 plus reference TRBV19 and TRBJ2-7, the full variable domain is DGGITQSPKYLFRKEGQNVTLSCEQNLNHDAMYWYRQDPGQGLRLIYYSQIVNDFQKGDIAEGYSVSREKKESFPLTVTSAQKNPTAFYLCASSANRDFPGEQYFGPGTRLTVT.

This clonotype showed up many times. The chain uses TRBV6-5 and TRBJ2-3; either TRBD1 or TRBD2 may supply D (5 bases each). Germline V CDR1 and CDR2: MNHEY, SVGAGI. The CDR3 extends over 16 amino acids. V was shortened by 10 bases and J by 5 bases, with 25 bases between the two germline ends. The CDR3 spells CATRLGVRAGGDTQYF. The CDR3 region has the DNA TGTGCCACCAGGTTAGGGGTTCGCGCTGGGGGAGATACGCAGTATTTT.

This clonotype came up many times. The J gene is TRBJ1-6, the V gene TRBV18, with unresolved D. Trimming pared 2 bases from V and 10 bases from J, leaving 9 bases between. The germline V gene encodes CDR1 KGHSH and CDR2 LQKENI. This CDR3 is 13 amino acids long. The CDR3 here is CASSPAITSPLHF. The DNA of the CDR3 is TGTGCCAGCTCACCAGCGATCACCTCACCCCTCCACTTT.

This clonotype was detected many times. V and J are TRBV3-1 and TRBJ2-7; 8 bases are shared with TRBD2. The germline CDR1 and CDR2 sequences are LGHDT and YNNKEL (reference sequence). With V trimmed by 0 bases and J by 4 bases, 8 bases remained unmatched. The CDR3 has 16 residues. CDR3 sequence reads: CASSQEGRGGNYEQYF. In DNA form, the CDR3 reads TGTGCCAGCAGCCAAGAAGGACGGGGGGGCAATTACGAGCAGTACTTC.

This clonotype was detected many times. The chain employs TRBV9 and TRBJ2-7; D gene unclear. CDR3 length: 13 residues. Germline CDR1 reads SGDLS; CDR2 reads YYNGEE. The V and J ends lost 1 base and 2 bases respectively, with 7 bases between them. The CDR3 DNA reads TGTGCCAGCAGCGTATCTCCTACCTACGAGCAGTACTTC. Amino acid sequence: CASSVSPTYEQYF.

This clonotype was observed many times. This rearrangement joins TRBV12-3 or TRBV12-4 to TRBJ1-2, with TRBD1 matching over 7 bases. This CDR3 spans 15 amino acids. J gave up 2 bases and V 5 bases, and 8 bases lay outside the gene matches. CDR3 coding DNA: TGTGCCAGCAGTCCACGGACAGGTCCAAACTATGGCTACACCTTC. Translation: CASSPRTGPNYGYTF.

This clonotype was counted at least ten times. This rearrangement joins TRBV5-1 to TRBJ1-1, with D hard to call. The CDR3 loop spans 15 amino acids. Deletions cut 2 bases from V and 4 bases from J, with 15 bases between. Germline V CDR1 and CDR2: SGHRS, YFSETQ. The CDR3 DNA reads TGCGCCAGCAGCTTCTCGGTCGGCTGGGGCACTGAAGCTTTCTTT. Residues: CASSFSVGWGTEAFF.

This clonotype has a count of ten or more. J is TRBJ1-2 and V is TRBV15; D perhaps matches TRBD1 (5 bases). The CDR3 is 14 amino acids. The germline V gene encodes CDR1 LNHNV and CDR2 YYDKDF (reference sequence). Trimming removed 0 bases at V and 4 bases at J, with 9 bases between. The CDR3 protein is CATSRDLGVYGYTF. CDR3 DNA sequence: TGTGCCACCAGCAGAGATCTGGGGGTCTATGGCTACACCTTC.

This clonotype was detected only a few times. It may be a read error: a sequence one base away is much more abundant. The chain links TRBV7-6 to TRBJ1-5, with a possible D match to TRBD1 (5 bases). The CDR3 totals 14 residues. With 5 bases removed from V and 5 bases from J, the gap between germline ends came to 13 bases. Germline CDR1 SGHVS, CDR2 FNYEAQ. The CDR3 here is CASSTGKGYQPQHF. Here the CDR3 DNA reads TGTGCCAGCAGCACTGGAAAGGGGTATCAGCCCCAGCATTTT.

This clonotype has at least ten counts. The chain is built from TRBV15 and TRBJ2-2; TRBD2 agrees at 7 bases. The CDR3 extends over 17 amino acids. Looked up from germline, CDR1 is LNHNV and CDR2 is YYDKDF (reference sequence). V lost 3 bases to trimming and J lost 2 bases; unmatched junction nucleotides: 9. CDR3 sequence (DNA): TGTGCCACCAGCAGTACGCCGGGACTAATTAACACCGGGGAGCTGTTTTTT. Translation: CATSSTPGLINTGELFF.

This clonotype was recorded many times. The rearrangement links TRBV20-1 to TRBJ2-5; 10 bases are a match to TRBD2. The CDR3 sequence is 14 residues long. After removal of 5 bases from V and 2 bases from J, the junction contained 5 bases not matched to a gene. CDR1 DFQATT and CDR2 SNEGSKA come from the germline V gene (reference sequence). CDR3 loop: CSAWLAGVQETQYF. For the CDR3, the DNA is TGCAGTGCTTGGCTAGCGGGGGTTCAAGAGACCCAGTACTTC.

This clonotype came up many times. The rearrangement uses TRBV9 and TRBJ2-2; perhaps TRBD2 as D (5 bases). The CDR3 has 15 amino acids. Germline loops: CDR1 SGDLS, CDR2 YYNGEE. Between the trimmed V and J ends, which lost 0 bases and 6 bases, there was a span of 12 bases. The CDR3 is CASSVEAGSAGELFF. In DNA form, the CDR3 reads TGTGCCAGCAGCGTAGAGGCTGGGAGTGCCGGGGAGCTGTTTTTT.

Ten or more counts support this clonotype. V usage is TRBV5-1 and J usage is TRBJ1-4, with 7 positions matching TRBD1. This CDR3 has 16 residues. Germline loops: CDR1 SGHRS, CDR2 YFSETQ. The J segment lost 7 bases and the V segment lost 4 bases, leaving 13 bases of the junction unmatched. The CDR3 bases are TGCGCCAGCAGCCCCGGGGTTATAGGGGGCGGTGAAAAACTGTTTTTT. Its translation is CASSPGVIGGGEKLFF.

This clonotype was observed at least ten times. This sequence joins TRBV11-1 and TRBJ2-4; no clear D. CDR1 SGHAT and CDR2 FQDESV come from the germline V gene (reference sequence). V lost 7 bases and J lost 13, with 23 bases in between. There are 14 residues in the CDR3. CDR3 DNA: TGTGCCAGCACCAACACCCCTGACACACACCGACAGTACTTC. It translates to CASTNTPDTHRQYF.

This clonotype was detected many times. V and J are TRBV27 and TRBJ2-5; maybe TRBD2 (7 bases). The CDR3 sequence is 14 residues long. V was cut by 7 bases and J by 1 base, with 13 bases left in between. Germline values: CDR1 MNHEY, CDR2 SMNVEV (reference sequence). In DNA form, the CDR3 reads TGTGCCAGCAAGGGGGACTACACCCAAGAGACCCAGTACTTC. This translates into CASKGDYTQETQYF.

This clonotype has at least ten counts. The V gene is TRBV20-1, the J gene TRBJ2-7, with D unresolved. The germline CDR1 and CDR2 sequences are DFQATT and SNEGSKA (reference sequence). V was clipped by 6 bases and J by 2 bases, with 8 bases between them. The CDR3 has 11 residues. CDR3 sequence (DNA): TGCAGTGCCCCCTCTACCTACGAGCAGTACTTC. Translated, it gives CSAPSTYEQYF.

This clonotype was counted ten times or more. The rearrangement links TRBV7-9 to TRBJ2-1; D may be TRBD1 (5 bases). This CDR3 is 12 amino acids long. The germline gives CDR1 SEHNR, CDR2 FQNEAQ (reference sequence). Trimming shortened V by 6 bases and J by 7 bases, and 10 bases separated the two germline ends. The CDR3, as DNA: TGTGCCAGCAGACTGGACAAGAATGAGCAGTTCTTC. It codes for CASRLDKNEQFF.

V usage is TRBV15 and J usage is TRBJ1-2; TRBD1 matches at 7 bases. The CDR3 consists of 15 residues. V lost 1 base, J lost 3 bases, and 5 bases stayed unmatched. Germline lookup yields CDR1 LNHNV and CDR2 YYDKDF (reference sequence). This chain's CDR3 is CATSRGDSSDYGYTF. CDR3 sequence (DNA): TGTGCCACCAGCAGAGGGGACAGCTCTGACTATGGCTACACCTTC.

This clonotype was detected ten times or more. This chain links TRBV5-1 with TRBJ1-4; no clear D gene. CDR3 length equals 14 residues. Trimming pared 1 base from V and 5 bases from J, leaving 9 bases between. Germline V gene lookup returns CDR1 SGHRS and CDR2 YFSETQ. As DNA, the CDR3 is TGCGCCAGCAGCTTGTGGTTGGGGAATGAAAAACTGTTTTTT. Translated, it gives CASSLWLGNEKLFF.

Many counts were recorded for this clonotype. V is TRBV12-3 or TRBV12-4 and J is TRBJ2-7; TRBD1 matches at 11 bases. V gave up 5 bases and J gave up 6 bases; unmatched junction bases: 3. CDR3 length: 13 residues. CDR3 nucleotides: TGTGCCAGCAGTACGGACAGGGGGCTCGAGCAGTACTTC. Its protein product is CASSTDRGLEQYF.

This clonotype was picked up many times. V and J are TRBV7-6 and TRBJ1-5, with TRBD1 identical over 9 bases. Germline V CDR1 and CDR2: SGHVS, FNYEAQ. This CDR3 contains 14 residues. The V gene end was trimmed by 5 bases and the J gene end by 5 bases; junction bases not matched to a gene: 4. The CDR3 DNA is TGTGCCAGCAGCACTGGACAGGGGTATCAGCCCCAGCATTTT. It codes for CASSTGQGYQPQHF.